This TCR beta chain is drawn from a study of beta chain features in type 1 diabetes. Whole-study context: Similarity in age, gender and cell yields was seen between patients and healthy donors. There were approximately 100,000,000 sorted cells examined across all samples. Study results and caveats: TCRB CDR3s from Type 1 diabetes patients were moderately but significantly shorter in all four CD4+ subsets.

The CDR3 covers 16 residues. The germline V gene has CDR1 SGHVS and CDR2 FQNEAQ. Losses at the gene ends were 4 bases for V and 3 bases for J; bases not matched to a gene: 7. The sequenced template was cDNA made from the entire isolated RNA. TCRdb's copy holds only in-frame clones and misses some; the assay was immunoSEQ multiplex PCR. There are 200,000 to 250,000 clones in the sample; 27% occur only once, and around 4% lies in the top ten. Comment on this clone: No antigen is known for it.

Via CD45RO/CCR7/CD25/CD127/CD95/CD27, cells of the CD4+ naive, central memory, regulatory and stem cell-like memory subsets were sorted. The chain is built from TRBV7-8 and TRBJ2-1, with 9 bases identical to TRBD2. The sequencing input was central memory CD4+ T cells from blood. The sequence came from a man younger than 45 in good health. CDR3 loop: CASSYTGLARYNEQFF. The CDR3 nucleotides read TGTGCCAGCAGCTACACGGGACTAGCCCGCTACAATGAGCAGTTCTTC.